Below, one T cell receptor beta chain is given with its context. In the study's own analysis: Quantification of nucleated cells was approximated via reference gene primer amplification. Method: immunoSEQ multiplex PCR; TCRdb's copy keeps in-frame clones and lacks some. V and J calls and clone size follow that table, whereas D and trimming were derived from the DNA. Of about 280,000 clones listed, 88% are singletons. Seattle's enrolled individuals joined amid active infection and were then monitored longitudinally. The CDR3 is 15 amino acids. Per germline, CDR1 SGHNT and CDR2 YYREEE (reference sequence). The germline V and J ends were trimmed by 0 bases and 2 bases, with 10 bases remaining between them. The data were obtained in a study of blood T cell repertoires in COVID-19. For the study at large: COVID-19 samples collected from the United States, Italy and Spain covered acute and convalescent phases. PBMCs, B-cell-depleted T cells, or T cells were the source of the cDNA or gDNA that made up the material.

The sequence was obtained from a woman in her thirties with COVID-19, enrolled during active disease. Specimen: peripheral blood. This chain uses TRBV5-4 with TRBJ2-3, with a tentative D call TRBD1 (5 bases). The DNA of the CDR3 is TGTGCCAGCAGCTTGGTTGGCAGGGTCACAGATACGCAGTATTTT. Protein: CASSLVGRVTDTQYF.